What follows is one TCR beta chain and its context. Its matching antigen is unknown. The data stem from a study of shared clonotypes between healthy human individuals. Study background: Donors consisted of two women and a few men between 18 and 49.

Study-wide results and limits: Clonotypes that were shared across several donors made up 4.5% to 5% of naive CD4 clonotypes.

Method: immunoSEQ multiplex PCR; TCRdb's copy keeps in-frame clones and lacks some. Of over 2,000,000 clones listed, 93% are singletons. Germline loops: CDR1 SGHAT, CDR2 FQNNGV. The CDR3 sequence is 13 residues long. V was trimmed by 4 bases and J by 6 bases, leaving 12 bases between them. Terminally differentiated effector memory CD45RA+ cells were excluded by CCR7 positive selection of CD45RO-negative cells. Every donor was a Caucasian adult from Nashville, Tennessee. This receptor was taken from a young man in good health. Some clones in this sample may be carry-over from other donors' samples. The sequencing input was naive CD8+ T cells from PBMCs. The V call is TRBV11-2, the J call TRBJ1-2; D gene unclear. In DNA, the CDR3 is TGTGCCAGCAGCTATACTCGGCCGGATGGCTACACCTTC. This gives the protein CASSYTRPDGYTF. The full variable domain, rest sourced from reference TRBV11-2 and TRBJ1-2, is EAGVAQSPRYKIIEKRQSVAFWCNPISGHATLYWYQQILGQGPKLLIQFQNNGVVDDSQLPKDRFSAERLKGVDSTLKIQPAKLEDSAVYLCASSYTRPDGYTFGSGTRLTVV.